The 27 T cell receptor beta chains below come from one sample, sequenced in a study of Ad26.COV2.S vaccination and SARS-CoV-2 variants. Treatment here: some 19 received Ad26.COV2.S at low or high dose, single or two shots; about five received placebo; per-sample allocation not given. After the first vaccine or placebo injection, samples were drawn on day 63. The protocol was immunoSEQ multiplex PCR, while the TCRdb copy is restricted to in-frame clones and leaves out a portion. The sample records a few hundred thousand clones, 83% being singletons. This specimen consisted of peripheral blood, obtained in a trial of Ad26.COV2.S vaccine versus placebo. The receptors were gathered from a person aged 18-60 years who received the Ad26.COV2.S COVID-19 vaccine or a placebo.

This clone was observed a few times. This chain uses TRBV7-3 with TRBJ2-2, with 14 bases that match TRBD2. CDR1 and CDR2 (germline): SGHTA, FQGTGA. The CDR3 loop spans 20 amino acids. V lost 3 bases and J lost 3; bases outside the gene matches: 12. CDR3 DNA sequence: TGTGCCAGCAGCTTGACGCCCTTGACTAGCGGGAGGGCCCACACCGGGGAGCTGTTTTTT. As protein: CASSLTPLTSGRAHTGELFF.

The CDR3 coding sequence is TGTGCCAGCAGCCCGACAGGGGGCGACTATGGCTACACCTTC. It encodes CASSPTGGDYGYTF. The rearrangement uses TRBV7-6 and TRBJ1-2; 10 bases agree with TRBD1. Trimming at V came to 5 bases and at J to 3 bases, leaving 3 bases not matched to a gene. This CDR3 is built from 14 residues. Germline loops: CDR1 SGHVS, CDR2 FNYEAQ.

The V and J genes are TRBV18 and TRBJ2-7; D might be TRBD1 (5 bases). CDR1 and CDR2 (germline): KGHSH, LQKENI. The V and J ends lost 4 bases and 3 bases respectively, with 13 bases between them. The CDR3 length is 14 residues. The CDR3 DNA sequence: TGTGCCAGCTCACTTCGTCCAGGGTACTACGAGCAGTACTTC. Residues: CASSLRPGYYEQYF.

This chain uses TRBV7-9 with TRBJ1-2; 7 nucleotides agree with TRBD1. V shed 1 base and J 6 bases; nucleotides not matched to a gene: 2. This CDR3 contains 13 residues. From germline, CDR1 is SEHNR and CDR2 FQNEAQ (reference sequence). CDR3 in amino acids: CASSLERGHGYTF. The CDR3 DNA is TGTGCCAGCAGCTTAGAGAGGGGGCATGGCTACACCTTC.

This chain uses TRBV9 with TRBJ1-3, with no clear D. Germline V gene sequence: CDR1 SGDLS, CDR2 YYNGEE. V lost 2 bases, J lost 7 bases, and 13 bases lay in between. The CDR3 is made up of 14 amino acids. This CDR3 is CASSVFYPDNTIYF. The CDR3 nucleotides are TGTGCCAGCAGCGTTTTTTACCCCGATAACACCATATATTTT.

The J gene is TRBJ2-3, the V gene TRBV14, with 12 bases aligning to TRBD2. V dropped 0 bases and J dropped 9; count of bases not matched to a gene: 10. Germline lookup yields CDR1 SGHDN and CDR2 FVKESK. This CDR3 region has 17 residues. The CDR3 DNA reads TGTGCCAGCAGCCAAGATTCTTGGACTAGCGGGACTGGGACGCAGTATTTT. This encodes CASSQDSWTSGTGTQYF. The full variable domain, in which reference TRBV14 and TRBJ2-3 provide the parts outside the CDR3, is EAGVTQFPSHSVIEKGQTVTLRCDPISGHDNLYWYRRVMGKEIKFLLHFVKESKQDESGMPNNRFLAERTGGTYSTLKVQPAELEDSGVYFCASSQDSWTSGTGTQYFGPGTRLTVL.

This chain uses TRBV14 with TRBJ1-2, with a weak D call TRBD1 (6 bases). Trimming took off 1 base at V and 3 bases at J, with 9 bases between the two ends. Germline V CDR1 and CDR2: SGHDN, FVKESK. CDR3 size: 14 residues. The CDR3 DNA follows: TGTGCCAGCAGCCAAGCAGGGGACGACTATGGCTACACCTTC. This translates into CASSQAGDDYGYTF.

The rearrangement links TRBV15 to TRBJ1-4, with unresolved D. Germline lookup yields CDR1 LNHNV and CDR2 YYDKDF (reference sequence). The CDR3 sequence is 15 residues long. V was cut by 1 base and J by 3 bases, with 9 bases left in between. This chain's CDR3 is CATSRVGRANEKLFF. The CDR3 region has the DNA TGTGCCACCAGCAGAGTTGGGCGGGCTAATGAAAAACTGTTTTTT. Based on the CDR3 plus reference TRBV15 and TRBJ1-4, the full variable domain is DAMVIQNPRYQVTQFGKPVTLSCSQTLNHNVMYWYQQKSSQAPKLLFHYYDKDFNNEADTPDNFQSRRPNTSFCFLDIRSPGLGDTAMYLCATSRVGRANEKLFFGSGTQLSVL.

Concerning this clone: This CDR3 is also generated by other DNA sequences in the sample. The V call is TRBV19, the J call TRBJ2-1; D not certain. Germline V gene data show CDR1 as LNHDA and CDR2 as SQIVND (reference sequence). Deletions cut 3 bases from V and 4 bases from J, with 7 bases between. The CDR3 contains 13 residues. Written as DNA, the CDR3 is TGTGCCAGTAGTATGGGTCTTTACAATGAGCAGTTCTTC. Residues: CASSMGLYNEQFF.

V usage is TRBV3-1 (or the pseudogene TRBV3-2) and J usage is TRBJ1-5; D call uncertain. There are 16 residues in the CDR3. Between the trimmed V and J ends, which lost 5 bases and 0 bases, there was a span of 14 bases. Germline V gene data show CDR1 as LGHDT and CDR2 as YNNKEL (reference sequence). Here the CDR3 reads CASSNLVPDSNQPQHF. In DNA form, the CDR3 reads TGTGCCAGCAGCAATCTGGTGCCCGATAGCAATCAGCCCCAGCATTTT.

The genes are TRBV6-5 and TRBJ1-2, with 9 bases that match TRBD1. The germline V gene encodes CDR1 MNHEY and CDR2 SVGAGI. The trim removed 2 bases at V and 8 bases at J, leaving 12 bases unmatched. CDR3 length equals 16 residues. CDR3 residues: CASSYRTGTGRKGYTF. The DNA of the CDR3 is TGTGCCAGCAGTTACCGCACGGGGACAGGGAGAAAGGGCTACACCTTC.

The V and J genes are TRBV7-3 and TRBJ1-1; no clear D gene. Looked up from germline, CDR1 is SGHTA and CDR2 is FQGTGA. With 0 bases removed from V and 8 bases from J, the gap between germline ends came to 7 bases. The CDR3 runs to 12 residues. The CDR3 sequence is CASSLTGREAFF. Here the CDR3 DNA reads TGTGCCAGCAGCTTAACGGGGAGAGAAGCTTTCTTT.

The chain uses TRBV4-1 and TRBJ2-3, with D tentatively TRBD2 (5 bases). CDR3 length: 12 amino acids. Germline V gene data show CDR1 as MGHRA and CDR2 as YSYEKL. V lost 4 bases to trimming and J lost 8 bases, with 10 bases between them. CDR3 in DNA: TGCGCCAGCAGCCCCGCCGCGGGTACGCAGTATTTT. Protein product: CASSPAAGTQYF.

The chain joins TRBV30 to TRBJ1-3; no firm D call. Germline lookup yields CDR1 GTSNPN and CDR2 SVGIG (reference sequence). This CDR3 spans 11 amino acids. Trimming took off 5 bases at V and 0 bases at J, with 2 bases between the two ends. In nucleotides, the CDR3 is TGTGCCTGGGCCTCTGGAAACACCATATATTTT. Protein sequence: CAWASGNTIYF.

Comment on this clone: Since a much larger clone is just one base distant, this may be a read error. The chain carries TRBV2 and TRBJ2-2; D unresolved. The CDR3 is made up of 13 amino acids. Germline V gene data show CDR1 as SNHLY and CDR2 as FYNNEI. V lost 5 bases, J lost 0 bases, and 4 bases lay in between. The CDR3 DNA follows: TGTGCCAGCAGTAGAGCGAACACCGGGGAGCTGTTTTTT. This gives the protein CASSRANTGELFF. Together with reference TRBV2 and TRBJ2-2, the CDR3 gives the full variable domain: EPEVTQTPSHQVTQMGQEVILRCVPISNHLYFYWYRQILGQKVEFLVSFYNNEISEKSEIFDDQFSVERPDGSNFTLKIRSTKLEDSAMYFCASSRANTGELFFGEGSRLTVL.

This clone was detected once. This chain uses TRBV6-1 with TRBJ1-3; D is possibly TRBD1 (6 bases). The V and J ends lost 2 bases and 0 bases respectively, with 17 bases between them. Germline V gives CDR1 MNHNS, CDR2 SASEGT. The CDR3 sequence is 18 residues long. This chain's CDR3 is CASSEFRTDVFSGNTIYF. CDR3 nucleotide sequence: TGTGCCAGCAGTGAATTTAGGACAGACGTTTTCTCTGGAAACACCATATATTTT.

The chain carries TRBV29-1 and TRBJ2-4; D is ambiguous. The germline V gene encodes CDR1 SQVTM and CDR2 ANQGSEA. Trimming took 3 bases from V and 1 from J, leaving 7 bases between them. The CDR3 covers 13 residues. The CDR3 here is CSVEKAAKNIQYF. The CDR3 nucleotides read TGCAGCGTTGAGAAAGCGGCCAAAAACATTCAGTACTTC. Complete variable domain (other parts from reference TRBV29-1 and TRBJ2-4): SAVISQKPSRDICQRGTSLTIQCQVDSQVTMMFWYRQQPGQSLTLIATANQGSEATYESGFVIDKFPISRPNLTFSTLTVSNMSPEDSSIYLCSVEKAAKNIQYFGAGTRLSVL.

The genes are TRBV18 and TRBJ2-3, with D maybe TRBD2 (6 bases). Trimming shortened V by 8 bases and J by 2 bases, and 17 bases separated the two germline ends. The germline V gene encodes CDR1 KGHSH and CDR2 LQKENI. The CDR3 is 15 residues long. CDR3 in DNA: TGTGCCAGCCCCCCTAGCGAAGGAACCACAGATACGCAGTATTTT. It codes for CASPPSEGTTDTQYF. The variable domain in full, with the rest retrieved from reference TRBV18 and TRBJ2-3, is NAGVMQNPRHLVRRRGQEARLRCSPMKGHSHVYWYRQLPEEGLKFMVYLQKENIIDESGMPKERFSAEFPKEGPSILRIQQVVRGDSAAYFCASPPSEGTTDTQYFGPGTRLTVL.

The CDR3 DNA follows: TGTGCCAGCAGCTTGTGGGGGGGAGAAGAGACCCAGTACTTC. Translation: CASSLWGGEETQYF. The chain combines TRBV5-4 with TRBJ2-5, with TRBD2 identical over 7 bases. Germline V gene lookup returns CDR1 SGHNT and CDR2 YYREEE (reference sequence). V lost 1 base, J lost 3 bases, and 3 bases stayed unmatched. This CDR3 has 14 residues.

This rearrangement joins TRBV11-3 to TRBJ2-3; TRBD2 aligns across 11 bases. The CDR3 has 17 residues. Losses at the gene ends were 6 bases for V and 3 bases for J; bases not matched to a gene: 11. The germline gives CDR1 SGHNT, CDR2 YENEEA. In DNA, the CDR3 is TGTGCCAGCAGGGGCCATAGCGGGAGGGTCCGTACAGATACGCAGTATTTT. As protein: CASRGHSGRVRTDTQYF.

The V call is TRBV5-6, the J call TRBJ2-1; TRBD2 matches 13 bases. The germline V gene has CDR1 SGHDT and CDR2 YYEEEE. The junction had 13 bases not matched to a gene; V was cut back by 4 bases and J by 15 bases. CDR3 length: 15 residues. For the CDR3, the DNA is TGTGCCAGCAGCCAGCGGACTAGCGGGAGTGATAGGCCGTTCTTC. Protein product: CASSQRTSGSDRPFF.

In the case of this clone: Being one base from a much bigger clone, this may be a read error. The rearrangement joins TRBV27 to TRBJ2-3; D not resolved. The CDR3 sequence is 12 residues long. Germline values: CDR1 MNHEY, CDR2 SMNVEV (reference sequence). Trimming removed 6 bases from V and 0 bases from J, with 4 bases in between. The CDR3 protein is CASRLSTDTQYF. The DNA for the CDR3 is TGTGCCAGCAGACTTAGCACAGATACGCAGTATTTT.

This clone was picked up one time. This sequence joins TRBV11-2 and TRBJ2-7; 7 bases are a match to TRBD1. After removal of 2 bases from V and 0 bases from J, the junction contained 10 bases not matched to a gene. Germline lookup yields CDR1 SGHAT and CDR2 FQNNGV. This CDR3 spans 17 amino acids. CDR3 nucleotides: TGTGCCAGCAGCTTATTCCACATCAGGGACAGCTCCTACGAGCAGTACTTC. This translates into CASSLFHIRDSSYEQYF.

This clone was counted a single time. The rearrangement links TRBV27 to TRBJ2-3; no clear D gene. V was clipped by 0 bases and J by 4 bases, with 14 bases between them. Per germline, CDR1 MNHEY and CDR2 SMNVEV (reference sequence). The CDR3 covers 16 residues. As DNA, the CDR3 is TGTGCCAGCAGTTTATCGGTAGTAGTGTATTCAGATACGCAGTATTTT. This gives the protein CASSLSVVVYSDTQYF.

This chain uses TRBV27 with TRBJ2-3; D not certain. The CDR3 is 13 amino acids. Germline CDR1 and CDR2: MNHEY and SMNVEV (reference sequence). V shed 7 bases and J shed 2 bases, with 10 bases lying between them. This CDR3 is CASIGQNTDTQYF. The CDR3 DNA reads TGTGCCAGCATAGGGCAGAACACAGATACGCAGTATTTT.

This chain connects TRBV6-5 to TRBJ1-6; TRBD1 aligns across 7 bases. The germline gives CDR1 MNHEY, CDR2 SVGAGI. The CDR3 has 15 amino acids. Losses at the gene ends were 7 bases for V and 3 bases for J; bases not matched to a gene: 6. CDR3 DNA: TGTGCCAGCATACTACGGGACAGCTATAATTCACCCCTCCACTTT. Translated, it gives CASILRDSYNSPLHF.

CDR3: CASSSQAISYEQYF. CDR3 DNA sequence: TGCGCCAGCAGCTCTCAAGCTATCTCCTACGAGCAGTACTTC. This chain links TRBV5-1 with TRBJ2-7; the D is unclear. The CDR3 is 14 amino acids. Germline CDR1 SGHRS, CDR2 YFSETQ. V was trimmed by 3 bases and J by 0 bases, leaving 10 bases between them. The variable domain in full, with the rest retrieved from reference TRBV5-1 and TRBJ2-7, is KAGVTQTPRYLIKTRGQQVTLSCSPISGHRSVSWYQQTPGQGLQFLFEYFSETQRNKGNFPGRFSGRQFSNSRSEMNVSTLELGDSALYLCASSSQAISYEQYFGPGTRLTVT.